This T cell receptor (beta chain) was retrieved from a study of Tregs in tolerant kidney transplant recipients. Germline CDR1 and CDR2: MDHEN and SYDVKM. CDR3 length: 14 residues. The germline V and J ends were trimmed by 3 bases and 0 bases, with 8 bases remaining between them. Overall study findings and caveats: Antigen-driven expansion was suggested because donor-specific Tregs expanded more than all Tregs in tolerant patients.

Sequencing used immunoSEQ multiplex PCR; TCRdb keeps in-frame clones, though not all of them. The sample shows 15,000 to 19,000 clones, over 40% of them seen only once. CFSE-labeled recipient PBMCs were cultured five to seven days with irradiated graft donor PBMCs, then FACS-sorted. This clone was observed a single time. The antigen remains unidentified. This TCR was sampled from a human patient who received a combined kidney and bone marrow transplant. The sequencing used CD4+ T cells from blood cultured with allogeneic cells, collected before the transplant. The V and J genes are TRBV28 and TRBJ1-1, with D uncertain. The CDR3 sequence is CASSFRRVNTEAFF. In DNA, the CDR3 is TGTGCCAGCAGTTTCCGTAGAGTGAACACTGAAGCTTTCTTT.